This TCR beta chain stems from a study of response to subunit inactivated influenza vaccine. The germline V and J ends were trimmed by 5 bases and 11 bases, with 16 bases remaining between them. The CDR3 runs to 12 residues. The germline V gene encodes CDR1 SGHTA and CDR2 FQGNSA. This clonotype was picked up a small number of times. TCRdb re-analysed the RT-PCR reads in MiXCR, keeping a single row per CDR3 protein. The table has about 540,000 distinct CDR3 sequences, roughly 25% seen once. This same sample was also part of a study on T cells expressing NK-cell markers. In that study: Researchers built TCR beta cDNA using 5'RACE template switching with UMIs. Repertoires of TCR beta were obtained from T cells sorted as CD3+CD56+NKG2C+, CD3+CD56+NKG2C- and CD3+CD56-NKG2C+. Also leading the CD3+CD56-NKG2C+ fraction in a few donors were these clonotypes. Certain NKG2C+ T cell clones were expanded, and their HCMV specificity remained unclear.

The receptor's source is a middle-aged man who received an inactivated influenza vaccine. The chain uses TRBV7-2 and TRBJ2-7; maybe TRBD2 (5 bases). Source: CD4+ T cells sorted from PBMCs, taken roughly 13 days after vaccination. CDR3 bases: TGTGCCAGCAGCCCCCAACCGGGGAAGGAGTACTTC. This sequence encodes CASSPQPGKEYF.